This T cell receptor beta chain was sequenced in a study of identical twins' blood T cells. Study-level background: About six alpha and six beta libraries together yielded 54 million or so reads. Whole-study findings and limits: Twins shared more top CDR3 clonotypes than unrelated donors did.

V was cut by 5 bases and J by 2 bases, with 11 bases left in between. The CDR3 is 14 amino acids. Germline loops: CDR1 SGHTA, CDR2 FQGNSA. TCRdb re-called the 5' RACE reads with MiXCR, one entry per CDR3 protein. The table records 300,000 to 450,000 distinct CDR3 sequences, roughly 31% of them present only once. With respect to this clonotype: What it binds is unknown.

Sequencing used PBMCs. This chain connects TRBV7-2 to TRBJ2-3, with D perhaps matching TRBD1 or TRBD2 (5 bases each). The sequence came from a woman aged 18-49 years in good health. The CDR3 here is CASSLGTFTDTQYF. For the CDR3, the DNA is TGTGCCAGCAGCCTCGGGACGTTCACAGATACGCAGTATTTT.